This TCR beta chain was recovered during a study of long-term antiretroviral therapy in people with HIV. General study findings and limits: The ART regimens used between the mid-2000s and the late 2010s may be less effective than current ones. Regardless of time point, clones expanded before ART dominated the repertoire.

At survey level, the immunoSEQ assay was run in its v3.0 version. Generated by immunoSEQ multiplex PCR, the TCRdb table keeps only in-frame clones and is missing some. The sample lists tens of thousands of clones; around nine tenths were seen once. V dropped 0 bases and J dropped 0; count of bases not matched to a gene: 7. The CDR3 covers 17 residues. In germline, CDR1 is MNHEY, CDR2 SMNVEV (reference sequence). Per individual, the PBMC samples numbered at least one pre-ART and at least two post-ART. Only United States sites treated participants with HIV. Concerning this clone: As yet, its antigen is unknown.

The material was unsorted PBMCs, obtained around 5 years after starting antiretroviral therapy. The V call is TRBV27, the J call TRBJ1-1; 7 bases fit TRBD1. This TCR derives from a middle-aged woman with HIV. For the CDR3, the DNA is TGTGCCAGCAGTTTATCGGGCAGGGGGTTGGTGAACACTGAAGCTTTCTTT. It yields the protein CASSLSGRGLVNTEAFF.